The clone carrying this T cell receptor beta chain was seen many times. These data are taken from a study of identical twins. Each CDR3 protein is one row after TCRdb ran MiXCR on the 5' RACE reads. The sample lists some 760,000 distinct CDR3 sequences; roughly 18% were seen once. CDR1 is SGHRS, CDR2 YFSETQ, per germline. V was shortened by 1 base and J by 4 bases, with 6 bases between the two germline ends. The CDR3 is 13 residues long. Another study also made use of these data, one on T cells expressing NK-cell markers. As reported in that work: The authors derived TCR beta repertoires from sorted CD3+CD56+NKG2C+, CD3+CD56+NKG2C- and CD3+CD56-NKG2C+ T cells. In four donors, these clonotypes also led the CD3+CD56-NKG2C+ fraction.

This receptor was taken from a young woman in good health. The material sequenced was PBMCs. V and J are TRBV5-1 and TRBJ2-1; no firm D call. CDR3 sequence: CASSLSLYNEQFF. CDR3 coding DNA: TGCGCCAGCAGCTTGTCCCTATACAATGAGCAGTTCTTC.